The rows below give T cell receptor beta chains drawn from one sample of a study of blood T cell repertoires in COVID-19. Assay used: immunoSEQ multiplex PCR; TCRdb lists only in-frame clones, some missing. The table records fewer than 350,000 clones, 86% of them present only once. The specimen sequenced was peripheral blood. The source is a woman in her thirties with COVID-19, enrolled during active disease. Each CDR3 is given without its conserved first and last residue. The order of the fields is V gene, clone size, J gene, CDR3 protein. For some rows the clone size is stated as once, few or many, or as a class when expanded; others skip it.

>TRBV6-5|.|TRBJ2-2
ASRPGGTGELF
>TRBV9|.|TRBJ2-3
ASSAGGAISDTQY
>TRBV12-3/TRBV12-4|.|TRBJ1-3
ASRLRNTIY
>TRBV18|.|TRBJ1-4
ASSVAGGIGEKLF
>TRBV3-1/TRBV3-2|.|TRBJ1-2
ASSQGASRGAGYGYT
>TRBV27|.|TRBJ1-2
ASRSGQLYGYT
>TRBV5-1|.|TRBJ1-1
ASSFLQRTENTEAF
>TRBV11-2|.|TRBJ2-7
ASSSYALQGHEQY
>TRBV18|.|TRBJ1-2
ASSTSTGRNYGYT
>TRBV1|.|TRBJ1-2
TSSQDKGYT
>TRBV18|.|TRBJ2-4
ASSLRQASGKNIQY
>TRBV11-2|.|TRBJ2-5
ASSPQGGAGAGTQY
>TRBV18|.|TRBJ2-7
ASSPRTGGYEQY
>TRBV10-2|.|TRBJ1-2
ASSVPGQGYGYT
>TRBV6-6|.|TRBJ2-2
ASSIQGAGELF
>TRBV19|.|TRBJ1-4
ASSTSSGRGNEKLF
>TRBV5-6|once|TRBJ1-2
ASSSPRTGGFIGGYT
>TRBV19|.|TRBJ2-3
ASSRGTGGKDTQY
>TRBV20-1|.|TRBJ1-6
SASNRNRNSPLH
>TRBV9|.|TRBJ1-4
ASSVGTSNEKLF
>TRBV5-4|.|TRBJ2-7
ASSSPTGTGGYEQY
>TRBV28|.|TRBJ2-7
ASSLRQGTYEQY
>TRBV16|.|TRBJ2-5
ASSLDREQETQY
>TRBV2|few|TRBJ2-3
ASSIAGALTDTQY
>TRBV4-1|.|TRBJ2-7
ASSQTGNYEQY
>TRBV5-6|.|TRBJ2-3
ASSFRTGNTQY
>TRBV28|.|TRBJ2-7
ASSLVAGGNYEQY
>TRBV5-4|.|TRBJ2-3
ASSLAGGGKDTQY
>TRBV27|.|TRBJ2-1
ASSWGGPDNEQF
>TRBV5-5|.|TRBJ1-5
ASSLTGGQGQPQH
>TRBV19|.|TRBJ1-2
ASSSHQGRSGYT
>TRBV3-1/TRBV3-2|.|TRBJ2-7
ASSQTQAISYEQY
>TRBV19|once|TRBJ2-1
ASSPGGGYNEQF
>TRBV28|few|TRBJ2-1
ASTTTRTRNEQF
>TRBV5-1|.|TRBJ2-1
ASSPDRLTYNEQF
>TRBV7-6|.|TRBJ1-6
ASSLGLGGDGAPLH
>TRBV5-4|once|TRBJ2-5
ASSLGQHQETQY
>TRBV9|.|TRBJ1-1
ASSVDWVGTEAF
>TRBV5-4|.|TRBJ2-1
ASSLRGPRYNEQF
>TRBV19|once|TRBJ1-2
ASSFRQHQTLDGYT
>TRBV5-5|.|TRBJ2-7
ASSSYSSYEQY
>TRBV3-1/TRBV3-2|.|TRBJ2-3
ASSQGTSPSTDTQY
>TRBV5-1|.|TRBJ1-2
ASSPGQGHGYT
>TRBV29-1|.|TRBJ1-2
SVGTGGNYGYT
>TRBV4-1|.|TRBJ1-5
ASSQFFASFGLPERGNQPQH
>TRBV3-1/TRBV3-2|.|TRBJ2-7
ASSRQQGYEQY
>TRBV28|.|TRBJ2-1
ASTRYRSQFNEQF
>TRBV19|.|TRBJ2-1
ASSPATYNEQF
>TRBV6-5|few|TRBJ2-5
ASSYSSAGSDTQY
>TRBV27|few|TRBJ1-1
ASSNQLGLAPRAF
>TRBV5-5|once|TRBJ2-1
ATGLAGSSYNEQF